This entry is about one T cell receptor beta chain. Its target is unknown. This specimen comes from a study of cytomegalovirus exposure and HLA in healthy donors. Study background: Out of around 360 genotyped donors, less than 85% belonged to the Caucasian-associated ancestry cluster.

PCR involved 60 Vbeta and 13 Jbeta primers. TCRdb's table, derived via immunoSEQ multiplex PCR, lists solely in-frame clones and lacks some. The sample has about 250,000 clones, roughly 80% seen once. Findings and limits, study-wide: The authors judged a highly shared variant cluster likely a sequencing artifact. In a later analysis, around 18,000 TCR beta sequences were associated with HLA alleles at 0.05 false discovery rate.

J gave up 5 bases and V 0 bases, and 2 bases lay outside the gene matches. Germline V gene sequence: CDR1 PRHDT, CDR2 FYEKMQ (reference sequence). CDR3 length: 15 amino acids. This TCR came from a girl aged 2 to 10 in good health and CMV-seronegative. The material sequenced was PBMCs. The rearrangement uses TRBV13 and TRBJ2-1; 9 bases are shared with TRBD2. CDR3: CASSLGLAGDNEQFF. The DNA for the CDR3 is TGTGCCAGCAGCTTAGGTTTAGCGGGGGACAATGAGCAGTTCTTC.